This TCR beta chain was found in a study of blood T cell repertoires in COVID-19. On the study more broadly: Researchers got acute and convalescent COVID-19 samples from the United States, Italy and Spain. From T cells, B-cell-depleted T cells, or PBMCs came the material, which was cDNA or gDNA.

The V gene lost 4 bases and the J gene lost 0 bases, with 6 bases spanning the gap. This CDR3 is 13 amino acids long. Germline CDR1 and CDR2: SGHAT and FQNNGV. Authors' analysis steps: The assay estimated nucleated cells by amplifying reference gene primers. Data came from immunoSEQ multiplex PCR; TCRdb stores just in-frame clones and leaves some out. V and J calls plus clone size are reproduced from that table; the DNA served to infer D and trimming. The repertoire consists of 30,000 to 35,000 clones, with 70% to 80% occurring once and the leading ten covering 15% to 20%. This sequence was found in a human donor in a cohort sampled during active COVID-19. The material sequenced was peripheral blood. The V gene is TRBV11-2, the J gene TRBJ1-2, with D uncertain. The CDR3 sequence: CASSSLTNYGYTF. CDR3 coding DNA: TGTGCCAGCAGCTCCTTAACTAACTATGGCTACACCTTC.